This passage covers 14 T cell receptor beta chains from one sample sequenced in a study of T cell clonality in common variable immunodeficiency. TCRdb keeps only in-frame clones here, not all; method: immunoSEQ multiplex PCR. The data show 35,000 or so clones, none appearing only once, with more than 2.5% held by the ten largest. Material for sequencing was peripheral blood mononuclear cells. Receptor source: a person between 18 and 75 years old in good health.

This clone was recorded at least ten times. Read sequence stops 3 residues before the CDR3 end, and the germline J gene provides the missing end. J is TRBJ2-7 and V is TRBV4-2, with a possible D match to TRBD1 (6 bases). In germline, CDR1 is LGHNA, CDR2 YNFKEQ. CDR3 length equals 15 residues. Trimming took off 3 bases at V and 3 bases at J, with 15 bases between the two ends. The part of the CDR3 DNA that was read is TGTGCCAGCAGCCACCAGACAGGTATAATCTACGAG. It encodes CASSHQTGIIYE. The CDR3, in full, reads CASSHQTGIIYEQYF.

At least ten counts were recorded for this clone. The observed sequence ends 3 residues before the CDR3 terminus, with the missing tail filled in from the germline J gene. This chain connects TRBV19 to TRBJ1-5; D is unclear. Looked up from germline, CDR1 is LNHDA and CDR2 is SQIVND (reference sequence). V was clipped by 5 bases and J by 4 bases, with 18 bases between them. The CDR3 is made up of 16 amino acids. The DNA read from the CDR3 is TGTGCCAGTAGTCGTTCGGGGATAGGGTTGAATCAGCCC. Its translation: CASSRSGIGLNQP. The entire CDR3 reads CASSRSGIGLNQPQHF.

In this sample, this clone turned up many times. Read coverage stops 3 residues before the CDR3 terminus; the germline J gene supplies the remainder. V and J are TRBV7-2 and TRBJ2-1; the D gene is possibly TRBD2 (6 bases). Germline V lookup: CDR1 SGHTA, CDR2 FQGNSA. V lost 5 bases and J lost 9, with 14 bases in between. The CDR3 sequence is 13 residues long. This chain's CDR3 is CASSGALAIEQFF. Incomplete CDR3 DNA: TGTGCCAGCAGCGGCGCCCTAGCGATTGAG.

This clone was detected ten times or more. The read ends 3 residues early relative to the CDR3; the germline J gene fills the gap. V and J are TRBV4-2 and TRBJ1-2, with TRBD1 matching over 8 bases. In germline, CDR1 is LGHNA, CDR2 YNFKEQ. The CDR3 extends over 13 amino acids. The CDR3 spells CASSPLGQGGYTF. The DNA read from the CDR3 is TGTGCCAGCAGCCCCTTAGGACAGGGAGGT.

This clone has a handful of counts. The CDR3 end is not reached by the read, which stops 3 residues before it; the germline J gene fills it in. The chain couples TRBV5-4 to TRBJ2-5; D may be TRBD1 or TRBD2 (6 bases each). Trimming shortened V by 4 bases and J by 2 bases, and 15 bases separated the two germline ends. The CDR3 loop spans 15 amino acids. In germline, CDR1 is SGHNT, CDR2 YYREEE (reference sequence). CDR3 region: CASSPQGRDQETQYF. CDR3 bases read: TGTGCCAGCAGCCCCCAGGGGCGGGATCAAGAGACC. The variable domain in full, completed from reference TRBV5-4 and TRBJ2-5, reads ETGVTQSPTHLIKTRGQQVTLRCSSQSGHNTVSWYQQALGQGPQFIFQYYREEENGRGNFPPRFSGLQFPNYSSELNVNALELDDSALYLCASSPQGRDQETQYFGPGTRLLVL.

In its sample, this clone was seen many times. Partial CDR3 DNA: TGTGCCAAAGCGGGAGGCGGCACAGATACG. Encoded protein: CAKAGGGTDT. The full CDR3 reads CAKAGGGTDTQYF. The chain combines TRBV7-9 with TRBJ2-3; 9 bases line up with TRBD2. The DNA ends 3 residues before the CDR3 does, and the rest of the CDR3 is filled in from the germline J gene. V lost 10 bases and J lost 1; bases outside the gene matches: 3. Germline lookup yields CDR1 SEHNR and CDR2 FQNEAQ (reference sequence). The CDR3 consists of 13 residues.

This clone was counted at least ten times. The read comes to an end 3 residues before the CDR3 does, leaving the germline J gene to fill in the end. The chain combines TRBV4-2 with TRBJ2-3; 14 bases are a match to TRBD2. Germline CDR1 is LGHNA and CDR2 is YNFKEQ. J was trimmed by 4 bases and V by 4 bases; bases with no gene match: 10. This CDR3 spans 18 amino acids. This chain's CDR3 is CASSPGGTSGRRADTQYF. The sequenced part of the CDR3 DNA is TGTGCCAGCAGCCCCGGAGGGACTAGCGGGAGACGGGCAGATACG.

This clone was seen ten or more times. CDR3 amino acids: CASSEALPSGITYEQYF. CDR3 DNA, as far as it was read: TGTGCCAGCAGTGAAGCGCTTCCTAGCGGGATCACCTACGAG. The V call is TRBV6-1, the J call TRBJ2-7, with 9 bases that match TRBD2. The sequenced fragment ends 3 residues before the CDR3 boundary, so the rest is inferred from the germline J gene. The J segment lost 2 bases and the V segment lost 0 bases, leaving 8 bases of the junction unmatched. Germline CDR1 and CDR2: MNHNS and SASEGT. The CDR3 is made up of 17 amino acids.

This clone was seen repeatedly, ten times or more. Read coverage stops 3 residues before the CDR3 terminus; the germline J gene supplies the remainder. The chain uses TRBV20-1 and TRBJ1-3; D possibly corresponds to TRBD1 (6 bases). Germline V gives CDR1 DFQATT, CDR2 SNEGSKA (reference sequence). The CDR3 extends over 15 amino acids. Trimming left V 5 bases short and J 4 bases short, with 18 bases between. The CDR3 reads CSALSGGAIGNTIYF. The CDR3 bases that were read are TGCAGTGCTCTAAGCGGGGGCGCCATCGGAAACACC.

This clone has at least ten counts. The read ends 3 residues shy of where the CDR3 ends; the end is completed using the germline J gene. V gene TRBV18 combines with J gene TRBJ1-4; 7 positions agree with TRBD1. Germline CDR1 reads KGHSH; CDR2 reads LQKENI. The CDR3 is 19 residues long. The trim removed 3 bases at V and 0 bases at J, leaving 13 bases unmatched. CDR3 bases read: TGTGCCAGCTCACCCCCGACAGGGATAAGGGGAGCAACTAATGAAAAA. Amino acid sequence: CASSPPTGIRGATNEK. The complete CDR3 sequence is CASSPPTGIRGATNEKLFF.

This clone was seen at least ten times. The observed sequence ends 3 residues before the CDR3 terminus, with the missing tail filled in from the germline J gene. V usage is TRBV6-1 and J usage is TRBJ2-3; TRBD2 aligns across 7 bases. The J segment lost 2 bases and the V segment lost 2 bases, leaving 7 bases of the junction unmatched. This CDR3 is 16 amino acids long. CDR1 MNHNS and CDR2 SASEGT come from the germline V gene. The part of the CDR3 DNA that was read is TGTGCCAGCAGTGAAAACTTTAGCGGGCTCACAGATACG. Translating gives CASSENFSGLTDT. The full CDR3 protein reads CASSENFSGLTDTQYF.

This clone was detected only a few times. The read ends 3 residues shy of where the CDR3 ends; the end is completed using the germline J gene. The V call is TRBV10-3, the J call TRBJ2-5, with D unclear. V was shortened by 3 bases and J by 5 bases, with 19 bases between the two germline ends. Germline V lookup: CDR1 ENHRY, CDR2 SYGVKD. This CDR3 has 16 amino acids. CDR3 region: CAISESRQTVGETQYF. CDR3 DNA (partial): TGTGCCATCAGTGAAAGCCGACAAACTGTAGGGGAGACC.

This clone was seen at least ten times. The read comes to an end 3 residues before the CDR3 does, leaving the germline J gene to fill in the end. J is TRBJ2-7 and V is TRBV9; 14 nucleotides align to TRBD2. The V and J ends lost 3 bases and 6 bases, in that order; junction bases with no gene match: 5. CDR3 length: 15 residues. Germline V CDR1 and CDR2: SGDLS, YYNGEE. CDR3 amino acids: CASSAGLAGAREQYF. The CDR3 bases that were read are TGTGCCAGCAGCGCGGGACTAGCGGGAGCTCGCGAG.

This clone has ten or more counts. The read gets to within 3 residues of the CDR3 end, and the germline J gene fills in the rest. This chain connects TRBV20-1 to TRBJ1-5, with unresolved D. Germline CDR1 and CDR2: DFQATT and SNEGSKA (reference sequence). This CDR3 is built from 13 residues. Trimming cost V 2 bases and J 6 bases, with 11 bases left between them. CDR3 DNA (partial): TGCAGTGCTAGACAGGCGGGGAGTCAGCCC. Translating it yields CSARQAGSQP. The CDR3, in full, reads CSARQAGSQPQHF.